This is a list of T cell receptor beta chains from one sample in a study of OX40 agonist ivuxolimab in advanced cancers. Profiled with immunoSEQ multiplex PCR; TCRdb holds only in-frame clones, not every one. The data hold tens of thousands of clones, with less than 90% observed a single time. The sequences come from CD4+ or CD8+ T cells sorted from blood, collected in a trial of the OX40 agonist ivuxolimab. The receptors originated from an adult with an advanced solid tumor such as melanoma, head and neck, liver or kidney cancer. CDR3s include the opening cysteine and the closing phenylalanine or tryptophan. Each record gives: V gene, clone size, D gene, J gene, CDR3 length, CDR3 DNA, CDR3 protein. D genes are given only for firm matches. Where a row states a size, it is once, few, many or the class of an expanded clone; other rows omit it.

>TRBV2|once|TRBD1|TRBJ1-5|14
TGTGCCAGCGTACAGGGGGCAAGCAATCAGCCCCAGCATTTT
CASVQGASNQPQHF
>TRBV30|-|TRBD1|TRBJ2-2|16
TGTGCCTGGAGTCTCCCCGGGACAGGGGACACCGGGGAGCTGTTTTTT
CAWSLPGTGDTGELFF
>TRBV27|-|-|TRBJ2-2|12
TGTGCCAGCAGGGAAGGACCCGGGGAGCTGTTTTTT
CASREGPGELFF
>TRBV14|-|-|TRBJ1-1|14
TGTGCCAGCAGCCAATTCGGACAGACAACTGAAGCTTTCTTT
CASSQFGQTTEAFF
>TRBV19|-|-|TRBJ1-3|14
TGTGCCAGTATTGACAGAGCGTCCGGAAACACCATATATTTT
CASIDRASGNTIYF
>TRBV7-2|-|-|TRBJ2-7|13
TGTGCCAGCAGCTTAGGAAGAAAGTACGAGCAGTACTTC
CASSLGRKYEQYF
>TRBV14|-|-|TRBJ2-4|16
TGTGCCAGCAGCCAAGGGGCGGGACAGCCTCGAAACATTCAGTACTTC
CASSQGAGQPRNIQYF
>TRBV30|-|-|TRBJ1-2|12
TGTGCCTGGAGTATTTCCCTCTATGGCTACACCTTC
CAWSISLYGYTF
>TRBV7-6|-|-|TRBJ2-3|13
TGTGCCAGCAGCTCGTTACTAGCTCCCACGCAGTATTTT
CASSSLLAPTQYF
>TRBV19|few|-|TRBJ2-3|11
TGTGCCAGTAGTATCCGAGATACGCAGTATTTT
CASSIRDTQYF
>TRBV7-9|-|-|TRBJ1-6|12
TGTGCCAGCAGCGGACAGAATTCACCCCTCCACTTT
CASSGQNSPLHF
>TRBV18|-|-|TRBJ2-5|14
TGTGCCAGCTCTCCTATTGAGGCCCAAGAGACCCAGTACTTC
CASSPIEAQETQYF
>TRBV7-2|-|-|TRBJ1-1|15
TGTGCCAGCAGCGTCTGGGGACGGATTAACACTGAAGCTTTCTTT
CASSVWGRINTEAFF
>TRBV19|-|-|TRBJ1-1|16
TGTGCCAGTAGTAACATCCGCCAGGGGAGAGGAACTGAAGCTTTCTTT
CASSNIRQGRGTEAFF
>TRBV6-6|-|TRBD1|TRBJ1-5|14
TGTGCCAGCAGTCTAACAGGGGTGAATCAGCCCCAGCATTTT
CASSLTGVNQPQHF
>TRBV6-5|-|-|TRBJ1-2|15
TGTGCCAGCAGTTACGCCCAAACGGAGGCCTATGGCTACACCTTC
CASSYAQTEAYGYTF
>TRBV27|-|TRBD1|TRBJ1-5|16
TGTGCCAGCAAGGGAAGCTTAAGGGGGCCCAATCAGCCCCAGCATTTT
CASKGSLRGPNQPQHF
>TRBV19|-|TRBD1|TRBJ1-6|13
TGTGCCACTCGACAGGGGGCCGGTTCACCCCTCCACTTT
CATRQGAGSPLHF
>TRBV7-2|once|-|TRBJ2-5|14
TGTGCCAGCAGCTTAATGCAGCAATTAGAGACCCAGTACTTC
CASSLMQQLETQYF
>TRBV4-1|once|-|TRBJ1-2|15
TGCGCCAGCAGCCAAGGGACAGCTCCTAACTATGGCTACACCTTC
CASSQGTAPNYGYTF
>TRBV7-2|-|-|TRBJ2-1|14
TGTGCCAGCAGCTCGGGACTCTGGAAGAATGAGCAGTTCTTC
CASSSGLWKNEQFF
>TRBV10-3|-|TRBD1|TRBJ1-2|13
TGTGCCATCAGTCGACAGGGAGGGGATGGCTACACCTTC
CAISRQGGDGYTF
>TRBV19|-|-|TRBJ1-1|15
TGTGCCAGTAGTAAAGTAGGGACACTGAACACTGAAGCTTTCTTT
CASSKVGTLNTEAFF
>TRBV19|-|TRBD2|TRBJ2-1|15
TGTGCCAGTAGTATCCCAGCGGGAGGGTACAATGAGCAGTTCTTC
CASSIPAGGYNEQFF
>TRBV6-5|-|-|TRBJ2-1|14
TGTGCCAGCAGTAGGCTATCGACCGGGAATGAGCAGTTCTTC
CASSRLSTGNEQFF
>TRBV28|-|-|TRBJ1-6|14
TGTGCCAGCAGTACCGGGATCTATAATTCACCCCTCCACTTT
CASSTGIYNSPLHF
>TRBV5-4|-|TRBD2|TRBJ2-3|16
TGTGCCAGCAGCTCAATAGCGGGAGTAGGGTCAGATACGCAGTATTTT
CASSSIAGVGSDTQYF
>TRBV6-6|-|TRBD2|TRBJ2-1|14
TGTGCCACAGCGACGGGCGGGAGGAGCAATGAGCAGTTCTTC
CATATGGRSNEQFF
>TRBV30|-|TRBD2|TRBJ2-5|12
TGTGCCTGGAGTAGCGGGGTGGAGACCCAGTACTTC
CAWSSGVETQYF
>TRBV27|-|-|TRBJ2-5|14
TGTGCCAGCAGTGTAGGACAGTATCAAGAGACCCAGTACTTC
CASSVGQYQETQYF
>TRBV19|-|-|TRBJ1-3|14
TGTGCCAGTTCAGAAGAGTACCGAGGAAACACCATATATTTT
CASSEEYRGNTIYF
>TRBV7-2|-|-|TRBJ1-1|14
TGTGCCAGCAGCTTAGGGCAGAAGAACACTGAAGCTTTCTTT
CASSLGQKNTEAFF
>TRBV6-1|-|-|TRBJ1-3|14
TGTGCCAGCAGTGAAGCTTCCAGTGGAAACACCATATATTTT
CASSEASSGNTIYF
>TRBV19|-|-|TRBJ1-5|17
TGTGCCAGTAGTATAGATGGGGAATGGCCCCCCAATCAGCCCCAGCATTTT
CASSIDGEWPPNQPQHF
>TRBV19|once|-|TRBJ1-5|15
TGTGCCAGCACAGCGGGGCGCATCCCCAATCAACCCCAGCATTTT
CASTAGRIPNQPQHF
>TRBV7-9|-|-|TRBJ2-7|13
TGTGCCAGCAGCACTAGGGGGGCTAGAGTGCAGTACTTC
CASSTRGARVQYF
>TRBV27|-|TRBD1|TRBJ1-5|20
TGTGCCAGCAGTTTATCGCGTCAGGGGCAGGGGGTTGGTAGCAATCAGCCCCAGCATTTT
CASSLSRQGQGVGSNQPQHF
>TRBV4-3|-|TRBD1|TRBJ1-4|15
TGCGCCAGCAGCCAAACAGGGGGGCCAAATGAAAAACTGTTTTTT
CASSQTGGPNEKLFF
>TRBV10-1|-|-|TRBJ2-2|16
TGCGCCAGCAGTGAAATCCCTTCCCCGAACACCGGGGAGCTGTTTTTT
CASSEIPSPNTGELFF
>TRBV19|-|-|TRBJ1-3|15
TGTGCCAGTAGTATAGATCGAGGAGCTGGAAACACCATATATTTT
CASSIDRGAGNTIYF
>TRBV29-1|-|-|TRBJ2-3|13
TGCAGCTCTCAGGGGGGGCTCACAGATACGCAGTATTTT
CSSQGGLTDTQYF
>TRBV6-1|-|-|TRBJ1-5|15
TGTGCCAGCAGTGAAGTAGGGGTGCGCAATCAGCCCCAGCATTTT
CASSEVGVRNQPQHF
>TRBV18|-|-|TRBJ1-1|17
TGTGCCAGCTCACGGATAACAGGTACCGTCTCGAACACTGAAGCTTTCTTT
CASSRITGTVSNTEAFF
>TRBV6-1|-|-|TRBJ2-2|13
TGTGCCAGCAGCTCGGACAGAGTCGGGGAGCTGTTTTTT
CASSSDRVGELFF
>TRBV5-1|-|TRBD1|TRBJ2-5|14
TGCGCCAGCAGCGTAGGGACAGAACAAGAGACCCAGTACTTC
CASSVGTEQETQYF
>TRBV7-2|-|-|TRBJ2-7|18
TGTGCCAGCAGCTTAGCCCCTAGAGGTGCGGGGTCCCCCTACGAGCAGTACTTC
CASSLAPRGAGSPYEQYF
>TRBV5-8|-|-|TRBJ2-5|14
TGTGCCAGCAGCTTGGGGTTGGGGCAGGAGACCCAGTACTTC
CASSLGLGQETQYF
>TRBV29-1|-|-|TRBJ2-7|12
TGCAGCGTTATGGGACTTTCCTACGAGCAGTACTTC
CSVMGLSYEQYF
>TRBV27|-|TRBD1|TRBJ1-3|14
TGTGCCAGCAGCCTCACAGGGGTCGGAAACACCATATATTTT
CASSLTGVGNTIYF
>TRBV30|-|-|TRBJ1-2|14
TGTGCCTCGAGCTGGGGGGGCCTGGGGTATGGCTACACCTTC
CASSWGGLGYGYTF
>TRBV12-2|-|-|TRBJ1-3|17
TGTGCAAGTCGCTTAGTCGATGACAGGGCCTCTGGAAACACCATATATTTT
CASRLVDDRASGNTIYF